This TCR beta chain is drawn from a study of PD-L1 blockade in urothelial cancer (dated by TCRdb to 2015 to 2018). At the level of the whole study: Therapy was started at some point between 2013 and 2015 for all patients, and atezolizumab 1,200 mg was administered intravenously every 3 weeks. Durable clinical benefit was defined as progression-free survival longer than 6 months, and TCR features were also tested against progression-free and overall survival. The study, an exploratory multi-omic analysis, examined somatic, immune and clinical correlates of response to PD-L1 blockade with atezolizumab in urothelial cancer. In the same patients, whole exome sequencing and RNA sequencing of pretreatment tumors were performed in addition to TCR sequencing. About 85% of the roughly 30 patients were males with bladder-origin urothelial cancer, and about 60% of the roughly 30 reported a prior smoking history. TCR sequencing covered pretreatment tumor samples and matched, serially collected peripheral blood taken before and after atezolizumab treatment. Durable clinical benefit was achieved by nine patients and was not achieved by 20 patients. Under 30 patients had pretreatment blood TCR-seq, roughly 24 had at least one posttreatment blood collection, and roughly 24 had tumor TCR-seq. Blood samples gave median yields of around 150,000 T cells and over 80,000 unique TCRs, along with a median clonality of 0.080. An ECOG performance status of 0 or 1 was recorded for the patients, and 0 to 3 prior chemotherapy regimens had been received by the patients. Blood samples were analyzed 3 weeks after the start of treatment (second dose) and 6 weeks after the start of treatment.

To estimate absolute template abundance from read counts, synthetic TCR analog templates were spiked into each PCR. The immunoSEQ assay was used to amplify TCRbeta CDR3 regions from genomic DNA with bias-controlled V and J gene primers. Rearranged TCRbeta segments were sequenced at approximately 20X coverage. The paper's data handling went like this. Sequencing errors were corrected by clustering and CDR3s were annotated against IMGT to assign V, D and J genes. Only productive TCRbeta rearrangements were used in downstream analyses, excluding out-of-frame or stop-codon sequences. Clonality was computed as one minus Shannon entropy normalized by the log of the number of unique productive sequences. Fisher's exact test with Benjamini-Hochberg correction, at a threshold of adjusted p below 0.01, was used to find clones that differed between time points or between blood and tumor. In TCRdb, the immuneACCESS table is reduced to in-frame sequences with V and J assigned. These tables do not hold every clone; where another copy was compared, an unresolved V gene accounts for under half, and the others remain unexplained. V, J and clone size were drawn from that table, and D and trimming were deduced from the DNA. The sample has 65,000 to 80,000 clones on record, about nine tenths of them singletons. The ten largest make up 4.5% of the sample.

Results and caveats for the whole study, not just this receptor: Because the sample size was small (n ≈ 29) and many of the analyses were exploratory, the results are meant to be hypothesis-generating. A pretreatment peripheral blood TCR clonality below the median was linked to improved progression-free and overall survival. Patients with durable benefit showed greater expansion of tumor-associated TCR clones in peripheral blood 3 weeks after starting treatment (n of about 21, p = 0.022).

This specimen's time point label, per the study, means: pretreatment peripheral blood. The cohort included 29 patients with locally advanced or metastatic urothelial carcinoma who were treated at Memorial Sloan Kettering on a trial protocol. Peripheral blood mononuclear cells were collected pretreatment and during treatment, with between 1 and 8 total time points per patient. The Qiagen DNeasy Blood extraction kit was used to purify genomic DNA from total PBMCs and tumor samples. Collected pretreatment and during treatment, PBMCs were isolated and stored as previously described. For this clone: Its antigen specificity is not known. No much larger clonotype is one base removed from it; base qualities were not supplied.

The clonotype comes from a man aged 70-80 years with urothelial cancer. Sequenced material: PBMCs, taken around atezolizumab (anti-PD-L1) treatment.

The CDR3 has the sequence CASQNTGELFF. The DNA sequence reads TGTGCCAGCCAGAACACCGGGGAGCTGTTTTTT. The chain joins TRBV28 to TRBJ2-2, with no confident D gene call. The junction carries 2 bases between V and J, which are trimmed by 8 bases and 1 base respectively. Reading from cysteine to phenylalanine, the CDR3 counts 11 amino acids. Kept here is only the CDR3 DNA, which spans 33 bases and is read in frame from base 1. The germline V gene gives CDR1 as MDHEN and CDR2 as SYDVKM.